A selection of T cell receptor beta chains follows, all from one sample in a study of CD8+ T cells in alopecia areata. Sequencing was performed with immunoSEQ multiplex PCR; in TCRdb, only in-frame clones are kept and a portion is missing. The top ten hold 1.6% of the sample, which has some 200,000 clones, 50% to 60% seen once. The sequencing here drew on CD4+ T cells sorted from blood, taken at week 4, from a patient treated with tofacitinib. All receptors derive from a human donor with alopecia areata. The CDR3 runs from the conserved cysteine through the conserved F or W. D genes are given only for firm matches. The listing skips clone size in some rows; elsewhere it reads once, few, many or a size class.

d_gene,v_gene,j_gene,abundance,CDR3nt,CDR3aa
.,TRBV7-2,TRBJ1-5,.,TGTGCCAGCAGCTTAGCGTACAGGATAGACCAGCCCCAGCATTTT,CASSLAYRIDQPQHF
TRBD1,TRBV30,TRBJ2-3,once,TGTGCCTGGAGACAGGGGGTGGATATGACTAGCACAGATACGCAGTATTTT,CAWRQGVDMTSTDTQYF
.,TRBV29-1,TRBJ1-1,.,TGCAGCGCCGGTCAGGGGAGGAACACTGAAGCTTTCTTT,CSAGQGRNTEAFF
TRBD2,TRBV2,TRBJ2-5,once,TGTGCCAGCAGATACAGCGGGGGGACTCAAGAGACCCAGTACTTC,CASRYSGGTQETQYF
TRBD2,TRBV29-1,TRBJ2-7,.,TGCAGCGTCGCCCCGGGGGGGAGTTCCTACGAGCAGTACTTC,CSVAPGGSSYEQYF
.,TRBV18,TRBJ1-2,.,TGTGCCAGCTCACCACTGGAGGGGATCTCCATCTATGGCTACACCTTC,CASSPLEGISIYGYTF
.,TRBV2,TRBJ2-1,.,TGTGCCAGCAATACACTAGTTACGGAAGGGCAGTTCTTC,CASNTLVTEGQFF
.,TRBV28,TRBJ1-1,many,TGTGCCAGCAGTTTGTCGGTCAGGTTCTACGAAGCTTTCTTT,CASSLSVRFYEAFF
.,TRBV5-1,TRBJ2-3,.,TGCGCCAGCAGTGGTCAGGGGCATAGCACAGATACGCAGTATTTT,CASSGQGHSTDTQYF
TRBD2,TRBV7-8,TRBJ2-5,.,TGTGCCAGCAGCCGTGGGACTAGCGGGGGGGAGACCCAGTACTTC,CASSRGTSGGETQYF
.,TRBV18,TRBJ2-7,few,TGTGCCAGCTCCCCGGCGCGGGGCTACGAGCAGTACTTC,CASSPARGYEQYF
.,TRBV4-3,TRBJ1-1,few,TGCGCCAGCAGCCAAGATGGGCTTAGGGACACTGAAGCTTTCTTT,CASSQDGLRDTEAFF